This TCR beta chain was documented in a study of T cells in Graves' hyperthyroidism and ophthalmopathy. About the research overall: Peripheral blood sampling occurred at initial diagnosis, before any treatment.

Trimming took 0 bases from V and 2 from J, leaving 7 bases between them. The CDR3 consists of 14 residues. The germline CDR1 and CDR2 sequences are LGHNA and YSLEER. Amplification of TCR beta CDR3 regions was performed using RNA transcripts as template. With the HTBI primer set, the TCR CDR3 went through a first round of RT-PCR. TCRdb re-called the multiplex PCR reads with MiXCR, one entry per CDR3 protein. The table lists about 520,000 distinct CDR3 sequences, approximately 25% of them singletons. This clonotype was seen many times. The TCR was taken from a woman aged 30 to 39 with Graves' ophthalmopathy. This chain links TRBV4-3 with TRBJ2-5; D call uncertain. Sequenced input: blood. Here the CDR3 DNA reads TGCGCCAGCAGCCAAGATCATGGGCAAGAGACCCAGTACTTC. The encoded protein is CASSQDHGQETQYF.